This T cell receptor (beta chain) is drawn from a study of T cell responses to AZD1222 COVID-19 vaccine. Findings and limits, study-wide: Variant regions that are unmutated are reportedly the target of nearly half of spike-specific TCRs.

Here immunoSEQ multiplex PCR was the method, and the copy in TCRdb shows in-frame clones only, minus some. Seen here are 150,000 or so clones, about 93% observed once, and the top ten hold around 5.5%. The CDR3 runs to 18 residues. Germline CDR1 is LNHNV and CDR2 is YYDKDF (reference sequence). The V end was cut by 4 bases, the J end by 0 bases, with 16 bases between. Worth noting for this clone: Its antigen is undetermined.

Sample: peripheral blood, taken on day 0 of AZD1222 vaccination. V usage is TRBV15 and J usage is TRBJ2-6; D possibly corresponds to TRBD2 (5 bases). The TCR originated in an adult in good health. This CDR3 reads CATSNREGTFSGANVLTF. The DNA of the CDR3 is TGTGCCACCAGCAATCGAGAGGGAACATTCTCTGGGGCCAACGTCCTGACTTTC.